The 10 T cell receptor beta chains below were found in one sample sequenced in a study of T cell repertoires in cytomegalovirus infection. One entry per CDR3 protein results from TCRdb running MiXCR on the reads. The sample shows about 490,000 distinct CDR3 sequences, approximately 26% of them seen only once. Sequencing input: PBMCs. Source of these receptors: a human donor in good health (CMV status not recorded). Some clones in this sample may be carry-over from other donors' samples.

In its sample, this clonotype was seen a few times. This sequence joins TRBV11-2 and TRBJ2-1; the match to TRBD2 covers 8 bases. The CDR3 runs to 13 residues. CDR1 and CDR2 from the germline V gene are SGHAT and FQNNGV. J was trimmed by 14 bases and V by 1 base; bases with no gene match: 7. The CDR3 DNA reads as TGTGCCAGCAGCTTAGCGGGAGGACTAGCCAAGTTCTTC. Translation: CASSLAGGLAKFF.

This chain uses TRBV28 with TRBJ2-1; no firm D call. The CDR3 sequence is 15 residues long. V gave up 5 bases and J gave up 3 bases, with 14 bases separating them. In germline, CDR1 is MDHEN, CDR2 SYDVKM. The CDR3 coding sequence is TGTGCCAGCAGTCTGCACCAGCCCTTCTACAATGAGCAGTTCTTC. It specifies CASSLHQPFYNEQFF.

In nucleotides, the CDR3 is TGTGCCAGCAGCTTAGACAACCGCCCCAACTATGGCTACACCTTC. Amino acids: CASSLDNRPNYGYTF. V usage is TRBV11-3 and J usage is TRBJ1-2; D not certain. This CDR3 region has 15 residues. From germline, CDR1 is SGHNT and CDR2 YENEEA. V shed 0 bases and J shed 2 bases, with 10 bases lying between them. The whole variable domain, filled in from reference TRBV11-3 and TRBJ1-2, reads EAGVVQSPRYKIIEKKQPVAFWCNPISGHNTLYWYLQNLGQGPELLIRYENEEAVDDSQLPKDRFSAERLKGVDSTLKIQPAELGDSAVYLCASSLDNRPNYGYTFGSGTRLTVV.

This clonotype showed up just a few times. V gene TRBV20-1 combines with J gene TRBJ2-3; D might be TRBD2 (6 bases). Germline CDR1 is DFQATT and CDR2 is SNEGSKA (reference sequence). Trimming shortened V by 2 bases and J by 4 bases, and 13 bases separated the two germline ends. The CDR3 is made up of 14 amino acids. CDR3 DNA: TGCAGTGCTAGAACTAGCCATGGGGCAGATACGCAGTATTTT. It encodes CSARTSHGADTQYF.

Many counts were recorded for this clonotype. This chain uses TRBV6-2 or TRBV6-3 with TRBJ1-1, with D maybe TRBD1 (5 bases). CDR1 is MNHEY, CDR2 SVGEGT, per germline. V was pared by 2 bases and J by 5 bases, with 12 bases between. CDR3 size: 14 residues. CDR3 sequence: CASSYRGARTEAFF. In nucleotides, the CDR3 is TGTGCCAGCAGTTACAGAGGGGCACGGACTGAAGCTTTCTTT.

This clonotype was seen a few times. CDR3 loop: CASSQGSASGNTIYF. The CDR3 nucleotides are TGCGCCAGCAGCCAAGGCTCTGCCTCTGGAAACACCATATATTTT. The chain is built from TRBV4-1 and TRBJ1-3; no definite D call. V gave up 1 base and J gave up 0 bases, with 7 bases separating them. The CDR3 has 15 amino acids. Germline V gene sequence: CDR1 MGHRA, CDR2 YSYEKL.

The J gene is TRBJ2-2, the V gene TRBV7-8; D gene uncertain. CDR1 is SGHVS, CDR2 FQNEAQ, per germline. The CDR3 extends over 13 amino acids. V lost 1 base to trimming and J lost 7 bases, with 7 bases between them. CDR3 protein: CASSLDTGGELFF. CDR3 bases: TGTGCCAGCAGCTTAGATACGGGCGGGGAGCTGTTTTTT. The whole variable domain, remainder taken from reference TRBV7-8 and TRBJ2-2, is GAGVSQSPRYKVAKRGQDVALRCDPISGHVSLFWYQQALGQGPEFLTYFQNEAQLDKSGLPSDRFFAERPEGSVSTLKIQRTQQEDSAVYLCASSLDTGGELFFGEGSRLTVL.

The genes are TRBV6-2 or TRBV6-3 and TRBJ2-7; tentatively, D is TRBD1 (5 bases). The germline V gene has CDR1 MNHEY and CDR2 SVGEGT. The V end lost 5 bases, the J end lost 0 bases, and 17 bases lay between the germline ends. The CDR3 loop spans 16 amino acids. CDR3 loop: CASSPPLHTGSYEQYF. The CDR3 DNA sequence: TGTGCCAGCAGTCCCCCACTTCATACAGGCTCCTACGAGCAGTACTTC.

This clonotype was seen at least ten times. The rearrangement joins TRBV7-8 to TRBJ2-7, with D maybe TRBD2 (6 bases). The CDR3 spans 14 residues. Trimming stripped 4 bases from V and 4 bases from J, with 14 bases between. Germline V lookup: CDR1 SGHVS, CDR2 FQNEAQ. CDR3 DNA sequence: TGTGCCAGCAGCTCCTTCCGGGAGTTGTACGAGCAGTACTTC. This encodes CASSSFRELYEQYF.

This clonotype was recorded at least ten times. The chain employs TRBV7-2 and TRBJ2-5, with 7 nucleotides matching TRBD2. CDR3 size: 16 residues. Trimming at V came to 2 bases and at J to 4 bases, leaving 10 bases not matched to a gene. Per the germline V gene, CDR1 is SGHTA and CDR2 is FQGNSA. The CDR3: CASSLHSGPGLETQYF. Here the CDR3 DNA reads TGTGCCAGCAGCTTACATAGCGGGCCCGGTTTAGAGACCCAGTACTTC. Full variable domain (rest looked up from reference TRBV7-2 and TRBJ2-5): GAGVSQSPSNKVTEKGKDVELRCDPISGHTALYWYRQSLGQGLEFLIYFQGNSAPDKSGLPSDRFSAERTGGSVSTLTIQRTQQEDSAVYLCASSLHSGPGLETQYFGPGTRLLVL.